The 30 T cell receptor beta chains in this list originate from one sample, sequenced in a study of cytomegalovirus exposure and HLA in healthy donors. 13 Jbeta primers and 60 Vbeta primers were used for the PCR. Method: immunoSEQ multiplex PCR; TCRdb's copy keeps in-frame clones and lacks some. The sample records around 150,000 clones, roughly 80% being singletons. The sample taken for sequencing was PBMCs. These receptors came from a man aged 25 to 45 in good health and CMV-seropositive.

The chain has TRBV21-1 and TRBJ2-7; the DNA was not compared with TRBD1, the D call given in the table. TRBV21-1 is tagged as a pseudogene. The CDR3 runs 12 residues. The CDR3 nucleotides read TGTGCCAGCAGCCGACAGGGGCAGGAGCAGTACTTC. Protein: CASSRQGQEQYF.

This clone came up a few times. V and J are TRBV13 and TRBJ2-7; D possibly corresponds to TRBD1 (5 bases). In germline, CDR1 is PRHDT, CDR2 FYEKMQ (reference sequence). The V gene lost 4 bases and the J gene lost 2 bases, with 12 bases spanning the gap. The CDR3 runs 14 residues. The CDR3 spells CASSSPTVAYEQYF. In nucleotides, the CDR3 is TGTGCCAGCAGCTCCCCGACAGTTGCCTACGAGCAGTACTTC. The full variable domain, in which reference TRBV13 and TRBJ2-7 provide the parts outside the CDR3, is AAGVIQSPRHLIKEKRETATLKCYPIPRHDTVYWYQQGPGQDPQFLISFYEKMQSDKGSIPDRFSAQQFSDYHSELNMSSLELGDSALYFCASSSPTVAYEQYFGPGTRLTVT.

This clone has a single count. The chain links TRBV2 to TRBJ2-5; 14 bases agree with TRBD2. Germline CDR1 SNHLY, CDR2 FYNNEI. The CDR3 has 17 residues. V lost 8 bases to trimming and J lost 5 bases; unmatched junction nucleotides: 13. The CDR3 here is CASEKGTSGRRLETQYF. The DNA for the CDR3 is TGTGCCAGCGAAAAAGGGACTAGCGGGAGACGTCTGGAGACCCAGTACTTC.

V usage is TRBV9 and J usage is TRBJ2-1; 8 bases line up with TRBD2. V gave up 5 bases and J gave up 6 bases; unmatched junction bases: 10. Germline V gene sequence: CDR1 SGDLS, CDR2 YYNGEE. The CDR3 loop spans 15 amino acids. The chain's CDR3 is CASSDPRGGSNEQFF. In DNA, the CDR3 is TGTGCCAGCAGTGACCCTCGCGGGGGGTCCAATGAGCAGTTCTTC.

The rearrangement links TRBV27 to TRBJ1-1; D remains unclear. The CDR3 has 13 amino acids. Trimming stripped 2 bases from V and 1 base from J, with 5 bases between. Germline CDR1 is MNHEY and CDR2 is SMNVEV (reference sequence). The CDR3 region has the DNA TGTGCCAGCAGTTTAGAGCCGAACACTGAAGCTTTCTTT. Residues: CASSLEPNTEAFF.

The V gene is TRBV6-1, the J gene TRBJ1-2, with D maybe TRBD1 (6 bases). CDR1 MNHNS and CDR2 SASEGT come from the germline V gene. The CDR3 extends over 13 amino acids. The V and J ends lost 0 bases and 12 bases respectively, with 14 bases between them. CDR3 coding DNA: TGTGCCAGCAGTGAAGCGGGCCAGGGGACCGACACCTTC. Its protein is CASSEAGQGTDTF.

This clone was seen more than once but under ten times. The chain employs TRBV2 and TRBJ1-5, with D perhaps TRBD1 (6 bases). Between the trimmed V and J ends, which lost 6 bases and 4 bases, there was a span of 16 bases. The germline V gene encodes CDR1 SNHLY and CDR2 FYNNEI. The CDR3 consists of 15 residues. This chain's CDR3 is CASRTGTSENQPQHF. The CDR3 region has the DNA TGTGCCAGCAGGACAGGCACAAGCGAGAATCAGCCCCAGCATTTT.

This clone has only one observation. The chain is built from TRBV19 and TRBJ2-7, with 7 bases that match TRBD1. V was pared by 3 bases and J by 2 bases, with 4 bases of the junction left unmatched. The CDR3 has 14 residues. The germline CDR1 and CDR2 sequences are LNHDA and SQIVND (reference sequence). CDR3 region: CASSMAQGAYEQYF. The CDR3 bases are TGTGCCAGTAGTATGGCTCAGGGGGCCTACGAGCAGTACTTC.

This rearrangement joins TRBV2 to TRBJ1-5; TRBD1 agrees at 7 bases. The V gene's germline CDR1 is SNHLY and CDR2 FYNNEI. With 6 bases clipped from V and 1 base from J, the junction kept 6 bases outside the gene matches. The CDR3 is made up of 15 amino acids. The CDR3 region is CASRDRVESNQPQHF. The CDR3 nucleotides are TGTGCCAGCAGAGACAGGGTTGAGAGCAATCAGCCCCAGCATTTT.

J is TRBJ2-7 and V is TRBV11-2; the D is unclear. The CDR3 covers 14 residues. V was trimmed by 3 bases and J by 3 bases, leaving 12 bases between them. CDR1 and CDR2 (germline): SGHAT, FQNNGV. The CDR3 DNA is TGTGCCAGCAGCTTTGGGCAGGTCGACTACGAGCAGTACTTC. Amino acids: CASSFGQVDYEQYF.

With respect to this clone: A junction boundary mismatches the germline segment, possibly from a read error. The V and J genes are TRBV30 and TRBJ2-1; D is perhaps TRBD2 (5 bases). Germline V gene lookup returns CDR1 GTSNPN and CDR2 SVGIG (reference sequence). CDR3 length: 16 amino acids. In DNA, the CDR3 is TGTGCCAGAAAAGGAGGATGGCTTAGCTCCTACAGTGAGCAGTTCTTC. Its protein product is CARKGGWLSSYSEQFF.

The rearrangement joins TRBV27 to TRBJ2-3, with 7 bases aligning to TRBD2. The CDR3 is 16 amino acids. J lost 3 bases, V lost 2 bases, and 8 bases had no gene match. From germline, CDR1 is MNHEY and CDR2 SMNVEV (reference sequence). The CDR3 DNA is TGTGCCAGCAGTTTACTTGGGGGAGGGCCGACAGATACGCAGTATTTT. It is translated as CASSLLGGGPTDTQYF.

This chain connects TRBV11-3 to TRBJ2-3, with 9 nucleotides matching TRBD1. Trimming cost V 0 bases and J 3 bases; bases outside gene matches: 4. This CDR3 has 16 residues. Germline values: CDR1 SGHNT, CDR2 YENEEA. The CDR3 coding sequence is TGTGCCAGCAGCTTAGATTACAGGGGGCGTACAGATACGCAGTATTTT. Translated: CASSLDYRGRTDTQYF.

V gene TRBV19 combines with J gene TRBJ2-3; D remains ambiguous. The CDR3 loop spans 13 amino acids. Looked up from germline, CDR1 is LNHDA and CDR2 is SQIVND (reference sequence). V dropped 3 bases and J dropped 5 bases, with 9 bases sitting between them. The CDR3 loop is CASSIYIEDTQYF. CDR3 DNA: TGTGCCAGTAGTATTTACATCGAAGATACGCAGTATTTT.

About this clone: Compared with germline, one end of the junction differs, possibly owing to a read error. Additional DNA sequences in this sample encode the identical CDR3. The genes are TRBV5-6 and TRBJ2-7, with TRBD1 as a possible D gene (5 bases). Germline V CDR1 and CDR2: SGHDT, YYEEEE. The CDR3 totals 14 residues. CDR3 sequence: CASSSRQTSYEQYF. CDR3 bases: TGCGCCAGCAGCTCTCGACAGACCTCCTACGAGCAGTACTTC.

This chain uses TRBV18 with TRBJ1-5; 8 nucleotides match TRBD1. Germline CDR1 KGHSH, CDR2 LQKENI. V was clipped by 4 bases and J by 0 bases; unmatched bases: 5. This CDR3 has 16 amino acids. This chain's CDR3 is CASSRGTGNSNQPQHF. CDR3 nucleotides: TGTGCCAGCTCACGGGGGACAGGCAATAGCAATCAGCCCCAGCATTTT.

The chain is built from TRBV18 and TRBJ2-1, with 11 bases matching TRBD2. V trimming: 0 bases; J trimming: 8 bases; junction bases outside the gene matches: 6. This CDR3 is built from 16 residues. From germline, CDR1 is KGHSH and CDR2 LQKENI. The CDR3 here is CASSPPVAGGRYEQFF. The CDR3 coding sequence is TGTGCCAGCTCACCACCGGTAGCGGGGGGGAGGTATGAGCAGTTCTTC.

As concerns this clone: Other nucleotide sequences from this sample produce the same CDR3. The gene calls are TRBV29-1 and TRBJ2-4; 10 positions match TRBD1. This CDR3 comprises 14 residues. CDR1 and CDR2 from the germline V gene are SQVTM and ANQGSEA. V lost 4 bases, J lost 4 bases, and 4 bases stayed unmatched. The CDR3 DNA is TGCAGCGTTGGGGGGGGACAGGGGAAAAACATTCAGTACTTC. Translating gives CSVGGGQGKNIQYF.

This clone was recorded only once. V usage is TRBV30 and J usage is TRBJ2-7; 8 bases align to TRBD2. The trim removed 5 bases at V and 3 bases at J, leaving 3 bases unmatched. The V gene's germline CDR1 is GTSNPN and CDR2 SVGIG (reference sequence). The CDR3 is 12 amino acids. This chain's CDR3 is CAWSGGLYEQYF. As DNA, the CDR3 is TGTGCCTGGTCGGGGGGGCTCTACGAGCAGTACTTC.

In this sample, this clone turned up a few times. The chain joins TRBV7-9 to TRBJ2-7; 7 nucleotides line up with TRBD2. This CDR3 region has 17 residues. Germline CDR1 reads SEHNR; CDR2 reads FQNEAQ (reference sequence). Trimming at V came to 6 bases and at J to 0 bases, leaving 14 bases not matched to a gene. The DNA for the CDR3 is TGTGCCAGCAGTTTTTTCTCGATAGCGGGCCTCTCCTACGAGCAGTACTTC. It specifies CASSFFSIAGLSYEQYF.

The chain carries TRBV9 and TRBJ2-1; the match to TRBD2 covers 10 bases. CDR1 is SGDLS and CDR2 is YYNGEE in the germline V gene. This CDR3 region has 15 residues. With 4 bases clipped from V and 9 bases from J, the junction kept 10 bases outside the gene matches. DNA for the CDR3: TGTGCCAGCAGCACAGCAGCGGGAGGGTCAGTTGAGCAGTTCTTC. Protein sequence: CASSTAAGGSVEQFF.

The rearrangement joins TRBV14 to TRBJ1-6, with a possible D match to TRBD1 (5 bases). In germline, CDR1 is SGHDN, CDR2 FVKESK. V was pared by 6 bases and J by 6 bases, with 15 bases between. The CDR3 totals 15 residues. CDR3 in DNA: TGTGCCAGCAGACCACAGGAGTTCGGTAATTCACCCCTCCACTTT. Amino acids: CASRPQEFGNSPLHF.

Written as DNA, the CDR3 is TGCGCCAGCAGCCAATATACATCCGTCGAGGGGCCCCAGCATTTT. It is translated as CASSQYTSVEGPQHF. This rearrangement joins TRBV4-1 to TRBJ1-5; D gene uncertain. This CDR3 contains 15 residues. V lost 2 bases and J lost 9, with 17 bases in between. The germline V gene encodes CDR1 MGHRA and CDR2 YSYEKL.

The chain is built from TRBV4-2 and TRBJ2-5, with TRBD2 matching 8 bases. In germline, CDR1 is LGHNA, CDR2 YNFKEQ. Trimming took 3 bases from V and 9 from J; bases not matched to a gene: 15. The CDR3 has 16 residues. CDR3 region: CASSQSARGGGEAQYF. Written as DNA, the CDR3 is TGTGCCAGCAGCCAGTCCGCTCGGGGGGGCGGGGAGGCCCAGTACTTC.

This sequence joins TRBV29-1 and TRBJ1-1; 7 bases align to TRBD1. Germline CDR1 reads SQVTM; CDR2 reads ANQGSEA. The CDR3 covers 16 residues. The V gene end was trimmed by 4 bases and the J gene end by 0 bases; junction bases not matched to a gene: 11. CDR3 in amino acids: CSVVRGPVRMNTEAFF. The CDR3 nucleotides are TGCAGCGTTGTAAGGGGGCCGGTAAGGATGAACACTGAAGCTTTCTTT.

The chain recombines TRBV20-1 with TRBJ2-5, with D unclear. The germline gives CDR1 DFQATT, CDR2 SNEGSKA (reference sequence). Trimming removed 5 bases at V and 5 bases at J, with 6 bases between. CDR3 length equals 10 residues. This CDR3 reads CSAQEETQYF. CDR3 nucleotides: TGCAGTGCTCAAGAGGAGACCCAGTACTTC.

This sequence joins TRBV6-1 and TRBJ1-1; TRBD1 is a possible D gene (6 bases). Germline V gene lookup returns CDR1 MNHNS and CDR2 SASEGT. The CDR3 sequence is 15 residues long. Trimming shortened V by 4 bases and J by 0 bases, and 12 bases separated the two germline ends. Here the CDR3 reads CASSAPGAMNTEAFF. The CDR3, as DNA: TGTGCCAGCAGTGCTCCAGGGGCCATGAACACTGAAGCTTTCTTT.

The chain uses TRBV11-2 and TRBJ2-7; 9 bases are a match to TRBD1. The CDR3 extends over 15 amino acids. The germline V gene encodes CDR1 SGHAT and CDR2 FQNNGV. Germline trimming cut 5 bases from V and 6 bases from J; bases unmatched to any gene: 11. DNA of the CDR3: TGTGCCAGCAGCCGCAGGGGGACAGGGACCTCCGAGCAGTACTTC. This sequence encodes CASSRRGTGTSEQYF.

The rearrangement uses TRBV7-9 and TRBJ2-5, with unresolved D. The CDR3 has 15 amino acids. V lost 4 bases to trimming and J lost 4 bases, with 16 bases between them. Germline-derived CDR1 and CDR2 are SEHNR and FQNEAQ (reference sequence). CDR3 coding DNA: TGTGCCAGCAGCTACCCCCCCGCCCCGCGAGAGACCCAGTACTTC. Encoded protein: CASSYPPAPRETQYF.

This rearrangement joins TRBV6-7 to TRBJ2-1, with 14 bases that match TRBD2. TRBV6-7 is labeled an ORF, and its function is uncertain. The CDR3 totals 19 residues. J gave up 5 bases and V 0 bases, and 9 bases lay outside the gene matches. The chain's CDR3 is CASSYSRGTSGSLDNEQFF. For the CDR3, the DNA is TGTGCCAGCAGTTACTCGAGGGGGACTAGCGGGAGCTTAGACAATGAGCAGTTCTTC.